The rows below give T cell receptor beta chains drawn from one sample of a study of cytomegalovirus exposure and HLA in healthy donors. The protocol was immunoSEQ multiplex PCR, while the TCRdb copy is restricted to in-frame clones and leaves out a portion. The sample holds about 200,000 clones, approximately 85% seen once. Sequencing was performed on PBMCs. The source of these receptors is a woman between 40 and 55 years old in good health and CMV-seronegative. Both conserved end residues are part of each CDR3. Fields, in order: V gene, CDR3 length, clone size, J gene, D gene, CDR3 protein, CDR3 DNA. The D gene is left open where the match is weak. Clone size is given for some rows only: seen once, a few or many times, or a class if the clone is expanded.

v_call: TRBV9
cdr3_length: 16
clone_size: .
j_call: TRBJ2-3
d_call: TRBD2
cdr3_aa: CASSRGLAGATDTQYF
cdr3_nt: TGTGCCAGCAGTAGGGGACTAGCGGGAGCAACAGATACGCAGTATTTT

v_call: TRBV27
cdr3_length: 18
clone_size: .
j_call: TRBJ2-2
d_call: .
cdr3_aa: CASSFTGWSGIYTGELFF
cdr3_nt: TGTGCCAGCAGTTTTACAGGGTGGAGCGGGATATACACCGGGGAGCTGTTTTTT

v_call: TRBV19
cdr3_length: 17
clone_size: .
j_call: TRBJ1-1
d_call: TRBD1
cdr3_aa: CASSFLTGVGEGTEAFF
cdr3_nt: TGTGCCAGTAGTTTCCTGACAGGGGTGGGGGAAGGCACTGAAGCTTTCTTT

v_call: TRBV6-6
cdr3_length: 14
clone_size: .
j_call: TRBJ1-4
d_call: TRBD1
cdr3_aa: CASSWDRVYEKLFF
cdr3_nt: TGTGCCAGCAGTTGGGACAGGGTCTATGAAAAACTGTTTTTT

v_call: TRBV21-1
cdr3_length: 17
clone_size: .
j_call: TRBJ2-4
d_call: .
cdr3_aa: CASSKAPDRGLENIQYF
cdr3_nt: TGTGCCAGCAGCAAAGCGCCGGACAGGGGGCTAGAAAACATTCAGTACTTC

v_call: TRBV30
cdr3_length: 14
clone_size: .
j_call: TRBJ2-3
d_call: TRBD1
cdr3_aa: CAWSSGTGSDTQYF
cdr3_nt: TGTGCCTGGAGTTCCGGGACAGGGTCAGATACGCAGTATTTT

v_call: TRBV11-2
cdr3_length: 16
clone_size: .
j_call: TRBJ1-4
d_call: .
cdr3_aa: CASSTFTGWANEKLFF
cdr3_nt: TGTGCCAGCAGCACCTTTACAGGGTGGGCTAATGAAAAACTGTTTTTT

v_call: TRBV28
cdr3_length: 15
clone_size: few
j_call: TRBJ2-5
d_call: .
cdr3_aa: CASSLSGGLKETQYF
cdr3_nt: TGTGCCAGCAGTTTAAGTGGCGGGTTGAAGGAGACCCAGTACTTC

v_call: TRBV27
cdr3_length: 16
clone_size: once
j_call: TRBJ1-5
d_call: .
cdr3_aa: CASSPRTVLYNQPQHF
cdr3_nt: TGTGCCAGCAGTCCCCGGACAGTTTTATATAATCAGCCCCAGCATTTT

v_call: TRBV5-4
cdr3_length: 15
clone_size: .
j_call: TRBJ2-7
d_call: TRBD2
cdr3_aa: CASSLSGIHSYEQYF
cdr3_nt: TGTGCCAGCAGCTTGAGCGGGATCCACTCCTACGAGCAGTACTTC

v_call: TRBV5-6
cdr3_length: 14
clone_size: .
j_call: TRBJ2-7
d_call: .
cdr3_aa: CASSDQGYTYEQYF
cdr3_nt: TGTGCCAGCAGCGACCAGGGGTACACCTACGAGCAGTACTTC

v_call: TRBV28
cdr3_length: 15
clone_size: .
j_call: TRBJ2-2
d_call: .
cdr3_aa: CASSLSADGTGELFF
cdr3_nt: TGTGCCAGCAGTCTCTCAGCGGATGGCACCGGGGAGCTGTTTTTT

v_call: TRBV7-2
cdr3_length: 12
clone_size: .
j_call: TRBJ2-1
d_call: .
cdr3_aa: CASSPSYNEQFF
cdr3_nt: TGTGCCAGCAGCCCGTCCTACAATGAGCAGTTCTTC

v_call: TRBV28
cdr3_length: 13
clone_size: .
j_call: TRBJ2-7
d_call: .
cdr3_aa: CASSITGPYEQYF
cdr3_nt: TGTGCCAGCAGCATTACAGGGCCCTACGAGCAGTACTTC

v_call: TRBV4-1
cdr3_length: 16
clone_size: .
j_call: TRBJ1-2
d_call: TRBD1
cdr3_aa: CASSQVGTGKGYGYTF
cdr3_nt: TGCGCCAGCAGCCAAGTTGGGACAGGGAAGGGCTATGGCTACACCTTC

v_call: TRBV27
cdr3_length: 16
clone_size: few
j_call: TRBJ1-2
d_call: TRBD1
cdr3_aa: CASSLLVRQGIRGYTF
cdr3_nt: TGTGCCAGCAGTTTATTGGTCCGACAGGGGATTCGTGGCTACACCTTC

v_call: TRBV30
cdr3_length: 13
clone_size: .
j_call: TRBJ1-1
d_call: .
cdr3_aa: CAWSRERGTEAFF
cdr3_nt: TGTGCCTGGAGTAGGGAGCGGGGTACTGAAGCTTTCTTT

v_call: TRBV19
cdr3_length: 15
clone_size: .
j_call: TRBJ2-5
d_call: TRBD1
cdr3_aa: CASSLGTGATETQYF
cdr3_nt: TGTGCCAGTAGTCTGGGGACAGGGGCAACGGAGACCCAGTACTTC

v_call: TRBV27
cdr3_length: 14
clone_size: .
j_call: TRBJ1-2
d_call: .
cdr3_aa: CASSPLGQGYGYTF
cdr3_nt: TGTGCCAGCAGCCCTCTCGGGCAGGGCTATGGCTACACCTTC

v_call: TRBV5-8
cdr3_length: 14
clone_size: .
j_call: TRBJ2-7
d_call: TRBD2
cdr3_aa: CASSSGGINYEQYF
cdr3_nt: TGTGCCAGCAGCTCCGGGGGGATCAACTACGAGCAGTACTTC

v_call: TRBV29-1
cdr3_length: 11
clone_size: .
j_call: TRBJ1-1
d_call: .
cdr3_aa: CSVELGPEAFF
cdr3_nt: TGCAGCGTTGAACTCGGTCCTGAAGCTTTCTTT

v_call: TRBV19
cdr3_length: 14
clone_size: .
j_call: TRBJ1-1
d_call: .
cdr3_aa: CASRWGGVSTEAFF
cdr3_nt: TGTGCCAGTAGATGGGGGGGGGTTAGCACTGAAGCTTTCTTT

v_call: TRBV7-2
cdr3_length: 17
clone_size: .
j_call: TRBJ2-2
d_call: .
cdr3_aa: CASSLGFQGRGTGELFF
cdr3_nt: TGTGCCAGCAGCTTAGGTTTCCAGGGGCGAGGCACCGGGGAGCTGTTTTTT

v_call: TRBV5-1
cdr3_length: 15
clone_size: .
j_call: TRBJ1-2
d_call: .
cdr3_aa: CASSLAPTVTYGYTF
cdr3_nt: TGCGCCAGCAGCCTTGCCCCAACAGTCACATATGGCTACACCTTC

v_call: TRBV2
cdr3_length: 13
clone_size: .
j_call: TRBJ2-7
d_call: .
cdr3_aa: CASTQGLEYEQYF
cdr3_nt: TGTGCCAGCACCCAGGGGCTGGAGTACGAGCAGTACTTC

v_call: TRBV7-3
cdr3_length: 15
clone_size: once
j_call: TRBJ2-5
d_call: .
cdr3_aa: CASSLWSGDMKTQYF
cdr3_nt: TGTGCCAGCAGCTTATGGAGCGGAGATATGAAGACCCAGTACTTC

v_call: TRBV28
cdr3_length: 13
clone_size: .
j_call: TRBJ2-7
d_call: .
cdr3_aa: CASSLTGFYEQYF
cdr3_nt: TGTGCCAGCAGTTTAACAGGGTTCTACGAGCAGTACTTC

v_call: TRBV15
cdr3_length: 15
clone_size: .
j_call: TRBJ1-6
d_call: .
cdr3_aa: CATSRDRGGNSPLHF
cdr3_nt: TGTGCCACCAGCAGAGACAGGGGAGGGAATTCACCCCTCCACTTT

v_call: TRBV7-2
cdr3_length: 15
clone_size: .
j_call: TRBJ2-7
d_call: TRBD2
cdr3_aa: CASSLTSGRPYEQYF
cdr3_nt: TGTGCCAGCAGCTTAACTAGCGGGAGGCCCTACGAGCAGTACTTC

v_call: TRBV19
cdr3_length: 14
clone_size: .
j_call: TRBJ1-1
d_call: TRBD1
cdr3_aa: CASSRQGFNTEAFF
cdr3_nt: TGTGCCAGTAGTAGACAGGGTTTTAACACTGAAGCTTTCTTT

v_call: TRBV7-9
cdr3_length: 12
clone_size: .
j_call: TRBJ2-2
d_call: .
cdr3_aa: CASSSITGELFF
cdr3_nt: TGTGCCAGCAGTAGCATTACCGGGGAGCTGTTTTTT

v_call: TRBV5-1
cdr3_length: 14
clone_size: once
j_call: TRBJ2-5
d_call: .
cdr3_aa: CASSLRLYQETQYF
cdr3_nt: TGCGCCAGCAGCTTGCGTCTGTACCAAGAGACCCAGTACTTC

v_call: TRBV7-9
cdr3_length: 15
clone_size: .
j_call: TRBJ2-3
d_call: TRBD1
cdr3_aa: CASSSTGRGTDTQYF
cdr3_nt: TGTGCCAGCAGCTCGACAGGGCGAGGGACAGATACGCAGTATTTT

v_call: TRBV6-1
cdr3_length: 13
clone_size: .
j_call: TRBJ1-1
d_call: .
cdr3_aa: CASSQGQNTEAFF
cdr3_nt: TGTGCCAGCAGTCAGGGACAGAACACTGAAGCTTTCTTT

v_call: TRBV19
cdr3_length: 14
clone_size: few
j_call: TRBJ1-1
d_call: TRBD1
cdr3_aa: CASSGTVVNTEAFF
cdr3_nt: TGTGCCAGTTCCGGGACAGTAGTCAACACTGAAGCTTTCTTT

v_call: TRBV27
cdr3_length: 12
clone_size: .
j_call: TRBJ1-4
d_call: .
cdr3_aa: CASSYRSEKLFF
cdr3_nt: TGTGCCAGCAGTTATCGTAGTGAAAAACTGTTTTTT

v_call: TRBV19
cdr3_length: 17
clone_size: .
j_call: TRBJ1-1
d_call: .
cdr3_aa: CASSKGGGRRMNTEAFF
cdr3_nt: TGTGCCAGTAGTAAGGGCGGGGGGCGCCGGATGAACACTGAAGCTTTCTTT

v_call: TRBV7-3
cdr3_length: 13
clone_size: .
j_call: TRBJ2-2
d_call: .
cdr3_aa: CASSFGFTGELFF
cdr3_nt: TGTGCCAGCAGCTTCGGTTTCACCGGGGAGCTGTTTTTT

v_call: TRBV14
cdr3_length: 16
clone_size: .
j_call: TRBJ2-7
d_call: .
cdr3_aa: CASSHPGSSNYYEQYF
cdr3_nt: TGTGCCAGCAGCCATCCGGGGTCTTCAAACTACTACGAGCAGTACTTC

v_call: TRBV7-2
cdr3_length: 14
clone_size: .
j_call: TRBJ1-2
d_call: TRBD1
cdr3_aa: CASSIQGQGTGYTF
cdr3_nt: TGTGCCAGCAGCATACAAGGACAGGGGACAGGCTACACCTTC

v_call: TRBV9
cdr3_length: 14
clone_size: .
j_call: TRBJ2-1
d_call: .
cdr3_aa: CASSGLKVAHEQFF
cdr3_nt: TGTGCCAGCAGCGGGCTCAAGGTAGCGCACGAGCAGTTCTTC

v_call: TRBV9
cdr3_length: 15
clone_size: .
j_call: TRBJ2-7
d_call: TRBD1
cdr3_aa: CASSSQGTGAYEQYF
cdr3_nt: TGTGCCAGCAGCTCCCAGGGGACAGGGGCCTACGAGCAGTACTTC

v_call: TRBV28
cdr3_length: 11
clone_size: .
j_call: TRBJ1-2
d_call: .
cdr3_aa: CASSLADGYTF
cdr3_nt: TGTGCCAGCAGTTTAGCGGATGGCTACACCTTC

v_call: TRBV14
cdr3_length: 20
clone_size: .
j_call: TRBJ2-1
d_call: TRBD2
cdr3_aa: CASSPRTSGLYLSSYNEQFF
cdr3_nt: TGTGCCAGCAGCCCGAGGACTAGCGGGCTGTACCTTAGCTCCTACAATGAGCAGTTCTTC

v_call: TRBV18
cdr3_length: 13
clone_size: .
j_call: TRBJ2-7
d_call: .
cdr3_aa: CASSPGGTYEQYF
cdr3_nt: TGTGCCAGCTCACCAGGCGGGACCTACGAGCAGTACTTC

v_call: TRBV9
cdr3_length: 17
clone_size: .
j_call: TRBJ2-7
d_call: .
cdr3_aa: CASSVGSVAFTFYEQYF
cdr3_nt: TGTGCCAGCAGCGTAGGTTCGGTAGCCTTCACCTTCTACGAGCAGTACTTC